This T cell receptor beta chain was recorded in a study of spatial heterogeneity in lung cancer. Study as a whole: Sequence detection consistently recorded a greater number of beta-chain than alpha-chain sequences.

Noted time point: sample taken at primary tumor resection. Sequencing covered unsorted whole RNA taken from tumor, nontumor lung or frozen PBMC. Study observations and caveats: Mutation tallies in tumors tracked expanded intratumoral alpha and beta TCR counts.

This clonotype was observed many times. Its antigen is still unknown. The CDR3 length is 15 residues. The ends lost 4 bases at V and 5 bases at J; junction bases unmatched: 10. Per germline, CDR1 MDHEN and CDR2 SYDVKM. TCR cDNA molecules each carried a unique molecular identifier. TCRdb redid the calling of the 5' RACE reads with MiXCR, one entry per CDR3 protein. In the table there are fewer than 25,000 distinct CDR3 sequences, 4% to 5.5% of which are singletons. This clonotype originated in a male donor with early-stage non-small cell lung cancer. The source material was lung tumor tissue, sampled at surgery. This chain uses TRBV28 with TRBJ2-7; 8 positions agree with TRBD1. The CDR3 region has the DNA TGTGCCAGCAGTTCAGGCGCAGGGGGCCTTGACGAGCAGTACTTC. Its translation is CASSSGAGGLDEQYF.